The entry below describes one T cell receptor beta chain. Antigen unknown. Random hexamers were used to reverse transcribe an amount of roughly 0.5 to 1 ug RNA. An immunoSEQ multiplex PCR generated amplified TCR beta CDR3 products spanning 54 Vbeta and 13 Jbeta. TCRdb independently ran MiXCR on the immunoSEQ multiplex PCR reads; one entry per CDR3 protein. The table records about 100,000 distinct CDR3 sequences, about 95% of them present only once. The CDR3 is 14 residues long. V was shortened by 4 bases and J by 2 bases, with 14 bases between the two germline ends. Germline values: CDR1 SQVTM, CDR2 ANQGSEA. The record originates from a study of CD8 T cells in Susac syndrome. Study observations and caveats: Total CD8+ repertoires held some 16 Susac-specific public clones, while CD8+ TEMRA repertoires held 5 or 6.

V is TRBV29-1 and J is TRBJ1-2; D is ambiguous. The receptor's source is a human donor with Susac syndrome. Sequenced material: CD8+ T cells from PBMCs. The CDR3 DNA follows: TGCAGCGTTGGAGTGGCTCCTTCCAACTATGGCTACACCTTC. Protein product: CSVGVAPSNYGYTF.